This T cell receptor beta chain was sequenced for a study of CD8+CD57+ T cells in acquired aplastic anemia. Study findings and constraints: Patients were compared with controls for CD8+ Simpson's diversity, and no significant difference emerged.

In the case of this clonotype: Its target is not known.

V was shortened by 2 bases and J by 1 base, with 2 bases between the two germline ends. The germline V gene encodes CDR1 SGHVS and CDR2 FQNEAQ. This CDR3 spans 12 amino acids. Genomic DNA acted as the template from which TCR beta VDJ combination and CDR3 sequence profiling were carried out. TCRdb itself ran the reads through MiXCR, one entry per CDR3 protein. The profile shows around 50,000 distinct CDR3 sequences, about two thirds of them singletons. V and J are TRBV7-8 and TRBJ1-1; no reliable D call. The receptor's source is a human donor in good health, serving as a control. Specimen: sorted CD4+, CD8+, or CD8+CD57+ T cells (not recorded which) from PBMCs. This CDR3 is CASSLSNTEAFF. As DNA, the CDR3 is TGTGCCAGCAGCTTATCGAACACTGAAGCTTTCTTT.